This T cell receptor (beta chain) stems from a study of T cell responses to AZD1222 COVID-19 vaccine. Sequencing was performed with immunoSEQ multiplex PCR; in TCRdb, only in-frame clones are kept and a portion is missing. This table has roughly 250,000 clones, about 92% appearing once. The TCR comes from an adult in good health. The specimen was peripheral blood, collected on day 0 of AZD1222 vaccination.

In nucleotides, the CDR3 is TGTGCCAGCACCCAGGGGGCGGGGGCAGGTCAGCCCCAGCATTTT. Encoded protein: CASTQGAGAGQPQHF. The chain has TRBV2 and TRBJ1-5; 8 bases line up with TRBD1. Losses at the gene ends were 7 bases for V and 6 bases for J; bases not matched to a gene: 11. Germline CDR1 reads SNHLY; CDR2 reads FYNNEI. This CDR3 is 15 amino acids long.